Below are 16 T cell receptor beta chains sequenced from a single sample in a study of blood T cell repertoires in COVID-19. TCRdb's table, derived via immunoSEQ multiplex PCR, lists solely in-frame clones and lacks some. The sample records 150,000 to 200,000 clones, almost 80% being singletons. What was sequenced was peripheral blood. The receptor source for this set is a man between 60 and 70 years old with active or convalescent COVID-19.

The rearrangement uses TRBV7-8 and TRBJ2-7; TRBD2 matches at 10 bases. The CDR3 contains 16 residues. V trimming: 1 base; J trimming: 0 bases; junction bases outside the gene matches: 3. Germline loops: CDR1 SGHVS, CDR2 FQNEAQ. CDR3 bases: TGTGCCAGCAGCTTAGAAAGGACTAGCGGCTCCTACGAGCAGTACTTC. Its protein is CASSLERTSGSYEQYF.

The gene calls are TRBV18 and TRBJ2-6; possibly TRBD1 for D (6 bases). Germline CDR1 is KGHSH and CDR2 is LQKENI. The CDR3 is made up of 14 amino acids. V was pared by 6 bases and J by 1 base, with 7 bases between. CDR3 region: CASSRGSGANVLTF. CDR3 nucleotide sequence: TGTGCCAGCTCCAGGGGTTCTGGGGCCAACGTCCTGACTTTC.

The chain carries TRBV28 and TRBJ2-1, with unresolved D. The germline gives CDR1 MDHEN, CDR2 SYDVKM. CDR3 length: 15 amino acids. Trimming cost V 5 bases and J 5 bases, with 16 bases left between them. The CDR3 DNA reads TGTGCCAGCAGTCCCCTTGCGGCAGCTAACAATGAGCAGTTCTTC. It codes for CASSPLAAANNEQFF.

The V gene is TRBV27, the J gene TRBJ2-2; the match to TRBD2 covers 14 bases. The CDR3 has 19 amino acids. Per germline, CDR1 MNHEY and CDR2 SMNVEV (reference sequence). V gave up 0 bases and J gave up 6 bases; unmatched junction bases: 9. Here the CDR3 DNA reads TGTGCCAGCAGTTTATCCCCAGGGACTAGCGGGAGAATTTCCGGGGAGCTGTTTTTT. This translates into CASSLSPGTSGRISGELFF.

This clone showed up just once. This rearrangement joins TRBV15 to TRBJ2-5; TRBD2 matches at 12 bases. Unmatched junction bases numbered 5, after V lost 4 bases and J lost 5 bases. This CDR3 spans 15 amino acids. Germline V gene lookup returns CDR1 LNHNV and CDR2 YYDKDF (reference sequence). The CDR3 DNA reads as TGTGCCACCAGCAAACTAGCGGGAGGAGGGGAGACCCAGTACTTC. It encodes CATSKLAGGGETQYF.

V gene TRBV9 combines with J gene TRBJ2-2; D call uncertain. Trimming stripped 0 bases from V and 4 bases from J, with 4 bases between. Germline V CDR1 and CDR2: SGDLS, YYNGEE. This CDR3 comprises 13 residues. The CDR3 DNA sequence: TGTGCCAGCAGCGTAGGTCTCACCGGGGAGCTGTTTTTT. This gives the protein CASSVGLTGELFF.

The chain joins TRBV7-2 to TRBJ1-1; D may be TRBD1 (5 bases). Between the trimmed V and J ends, which lost 4 bases and 5 bases, there was a span of 11 bases. The CDR3 contains 13 residues. CDR1 is SGHTA, CDR2 FQGNSA, per germline. The CDR3 sequence is CASSSRVGTEAFF. Here the CDR3 DNA reads TGTGCCAGCAGCTCCAGGGTAGGGACTGAAGCTTTCTTT.

The V call is TRBV9, the J call TRBJ2-7; TRBD2 might be the D (6 bases). CDR3 length: 15 amino acids. Germline lookup yields CDR1 SGDLS and CDR2 YYNGEE. The CDR3 is CASGLGASRSYEQYF. The DNA of the CDR3 is TGTGCGAGCGGGCTAGGAGCTAGCAGATCCTACGAGCAGTACTTC.

The V and J genes are TRBV29-1 and TRBJ2-1; TRBD1 aligns across 12 bases. This CDR3 spans 13 amino acids. Germline V gene lookup returns CDR1 SQVTM and CDR2 ANQGSEA. V dropped 7 bases and J dropped 9; count of bases not matched to a gene: 7. Here the CDR3 DNA reads TGCAGCGCACCGGGACAGGGGGCTAGTGAGCAGTTCTTC. Encoded protein: CSAPGQGASEQFF.

With regard to this clone: Other DNA sequences within the sample encode an identical CDR3. The V and J genes are TRBV9 and TRBJ2-2, with 8 nucleotides matching TRBD2. Germline trimming cut 2 bases from V and 6 bases from J; bases unmatched to any gene: 9. This CDR3 has 16 residues. CDR1 is SGDLS, CDR2 YYNGEE, per germline. The DNA for the CDR3 is TGTGCCAGCAGCGTTGACCCGGGAGGGCCCTCCGGGGAGCTGTTTTTT. Its translation is CASSVDPGGPSGELFF.

The V call is TRBV23-1, the J call TRBJ2-2; D might be TRBD1 (5 bases). TRBV23-1 is an ORF, and what it does is uncertain. V gave up 4 bases and J gave up 5 bases, with 11 bases separating them. The CDR3 length is 14 residues. CDR3 loop: CASSPQGETGELFF. The CDR3, as DNA: TGCGCCAGCAGTCCTCAAGGGGAAACCGGGGAGCTGTTTTTT.

The chain carries TRBV9 and TRBJ1-6; no clear D gene. The V end was cut by 0 bases, the J end by 3 bases, with 4 bases between. The CDR3 contains 14 residues. Germline assignment: CDR1 SGDLS and CDR2 YYNGEE. CDR3 residues: CASSVDSYNSPLHF. CDR3 DNA: TGTGCCAGCAGCGTAGACAGCTATAATTCACCCCTCCACTTT.

The chain couples TRBV6-4 to TRBJ1-1; a weak D match, TRBD1 (5 bases). This CDR3 is 14 amino acids long. The germline V gene encodes CDR1 MRHNA and CDR2 SNTAGT. With 0 bases removed from V and 1 base from J, the gap between germline ends came to 6 bases. CDR3 nucleotides: TGTGCCAGCAGTGACTCGGACAAGAACACTGAAGCTTTCTTT. The encoded protein is CASSDSDKNTEAFF.

The chain links TRBV7-9 to TRBJ2-5, with D perhaps TRBD1 (6 bases). Between the trimmed V and J ends, which lost 4 bases and 7 bases, there was a span of 10 bases. The CDR3 spans 12 residues. Germline CDR1 SEHNR, CDR2 FQNEAQ (reference sequence). The CDR3 nucleotides read TGTGCCAGCAGCTCGACAGGATCGACCCAGTACTTC. This gives the protein CASSSTGSTQYF.

This clone was detected many times. The chain combines TRBV24-1 with TRBJ2-1; 11 bases align to TRBD2. The germline V gene has CDR1 KGHDR and CDR2 SFDVKD. V was clipped by 3 bases and J by 5 bases; unmatched bases: 5. The CDR3 totals 16 residues. The CDR3 protein is CATSDPGLAADNEQFF. The CDR3 nucleotides read TGTGCCACCAGTGATCCGGGACTAGCGGCTGACAATGAGCAGTTCTTC.

This clone was detected once. This chain joins TRBV19 and TRBJ2-1, with TRBD2 as a possible D gene (5 bases). Germline CDR1 is LNHDA and CDR2 is SQIVND (reference sequence). Trimming left V 8 bases short and J 7 bases short, with 12 bases between. The CDR3 sequence is 12 residues long. DNA for the CDR3: TGTGCCAGTTCGACTAAGAGGAATGAGCAGTTCTTC. Translation gives CASSTKRNEQFF.